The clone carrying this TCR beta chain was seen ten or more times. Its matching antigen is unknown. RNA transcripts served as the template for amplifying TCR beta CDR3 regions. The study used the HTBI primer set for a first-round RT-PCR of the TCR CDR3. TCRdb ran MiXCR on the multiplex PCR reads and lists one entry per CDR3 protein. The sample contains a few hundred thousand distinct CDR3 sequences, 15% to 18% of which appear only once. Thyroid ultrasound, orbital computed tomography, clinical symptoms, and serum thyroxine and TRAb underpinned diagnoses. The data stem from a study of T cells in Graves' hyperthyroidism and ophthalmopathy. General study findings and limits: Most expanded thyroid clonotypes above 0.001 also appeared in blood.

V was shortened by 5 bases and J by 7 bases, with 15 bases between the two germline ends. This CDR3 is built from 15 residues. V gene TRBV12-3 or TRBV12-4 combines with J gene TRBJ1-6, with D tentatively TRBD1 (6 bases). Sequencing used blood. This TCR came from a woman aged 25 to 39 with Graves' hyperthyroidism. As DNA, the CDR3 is TGTGCCAGCAGTCCCACCCGGGGGGCCAATTCACCCCTCCACTTT. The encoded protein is CASSPTRGANSPLHF.